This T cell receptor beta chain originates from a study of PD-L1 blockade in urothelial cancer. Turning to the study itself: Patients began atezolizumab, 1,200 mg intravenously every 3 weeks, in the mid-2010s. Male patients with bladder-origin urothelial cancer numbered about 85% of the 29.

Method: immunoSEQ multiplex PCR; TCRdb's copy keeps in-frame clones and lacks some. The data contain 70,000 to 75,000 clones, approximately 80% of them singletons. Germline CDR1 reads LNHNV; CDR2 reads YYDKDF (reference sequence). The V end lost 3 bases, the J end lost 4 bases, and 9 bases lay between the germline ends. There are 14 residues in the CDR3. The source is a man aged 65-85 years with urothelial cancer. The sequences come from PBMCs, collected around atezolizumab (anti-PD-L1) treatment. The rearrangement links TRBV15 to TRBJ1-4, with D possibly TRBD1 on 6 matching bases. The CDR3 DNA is TGTGCCACCAGCAGGGACAGTTTTAATGAAAAACTGTTTTTT. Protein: CATSRDSFNEKLFF.